These 2 T cell receptor beta chains were all obtained from the same sample, sequenced in a study of type 1 and type 2 diabetes patients (dated by TCRdb to 2015 to 2016). Reads for this sample came from an Illumina MiSeq. Genomic DNA from sorted T cell subsets served as template for TCRbeta CDR3 amplification. The TCRbeta CDR3 region was amplified by multiplex PCR using 30 forward and 13 reverse primers. TCRdb trimmed the raw reads at Q25, called clones with MiXCR and kept productive beta chains. All rows with the same CDR3 protein become a single entry with the most common DNA and genes. This sample has 250,000 or so distinct CDR3 sequences in its table, and around 47% of those were observed once. The ten biggest clones cover approximately 14% of the sample. Sequencing input: peripheral blood mononuclear cells (PBMCs). The origin of the receptors is a man aged 18 to 29 with type 2 diabetes.

Ten or more counts support this clonotype. The chain uses TRBV10-2 and TRBJ1-2, with unresolved D. Trimming pared 4 bases from V and 3 bases from J, leaving 9 bases between. The CDR3 totals 13 residues. The germline CDR1 and CDR2 sequences are WSHSY and SAAADI. CDR3 in DNA: TGCGCCAGCAGTGTTGGGTCGGACTATGGCTACACCTTC. Translating gives CASSVGSDYGYTF.

CDR3 sequence: CAISDRGNNEQFF. In DNA form, the CDR3 reads TGTGCCATCAGTGATCGAGGGAACAATGAGCAGTTCTTC. J is TRBJ2-5 and V is TRBV10-3; TRBD2 is a possible D gene (5 bases). The last part of the DNA fits TRBJ2-1 better; the J call may be wrong. This CDR3 is built from 13 residues. Per the germline V gene, CDR1 is ENHRY and CDR2 is SYGVKD.